These 3 T cell receptor beta chains were sequenced from one sample in a study of T-cell reconstitution after alpha-beta-depleted transplantation in children. Unique molecular identifiers were incorporated during preparation of the TCRbeta library. Each CDR3 protein gets one entry after TCRdb re-called the PCR reads with MiXCR. The sample has about 460,000 distinct CDR3 sequences, under 15% seen once. The material was PBMCs from the stem cell graft donor, obtained from the stem cell graft. These TCRs come from a human donor who donated a stem cell graft to a child with combined immunodeficiency.

This clonotype was detected ten times or more. At one boundary the junction diverges from the germline segment, which might be a read error. The genes are TRBV5-1 and TRBJ2-3; TRBD2 matches 9 bases. The CDR3 is 14 amino acids. Germline CDR1 SGHRS, CDR2 YFSETQ. The CDR3 DNA is TGCGCCAGCAGCGGGGGGACTAGCAAAGATACGCAGTATTTT. Protein product: CASSGGTSKDTQYF.

V is TRBV7-6 and J is TRBJ2-2, with D perhaps matching TRBD1 (6 bases). Trimming took off 2 bases at V and 2 bases at J, with 12 bases between the two ends. This CDR3 contains 16 residues. Per germline, CDR1 SGHVS and CDR2 FNYEAQ. The CDR3 nucleotides are TGTGCCAGCAGCTTAAGGGTGGGGGCCAACACCGGGGAGCTGTTTTTT. Amino acids: CASSLRVGANTGELFF. Combining the CDR3 with reference TRBV7-6 and TRBJ2-2 gives the whole variable domain GAGVSQSPRYKVTKRGQDVALRCDPISGHVSLYWYRQALGQGPEFLTYFNYEAQQDKSGLPNDRFSAERPEGSISTLTIQRTEQRDSAMYRCASSLRVGANTGELFFGEGSRLTVL.

This clonotype was seen many times. V is TRBV29-1 and J is TRBJ1-1, with 9 bases aligning to TRBD1. With V trimmed by 4 bases and J by 8 bases, 5 bases remained unmatched. In germline, CDR1 is SQVTM, CDR2 ANQGSEA. This CDR3 is 12 amino acids long. The CDR3 bases are TGCAGCGTTGGGGGGACAGGGATAGAAGCTTTCTTT. Its protein product is CSVGGTGIEAFF.